The T cell receptor beta chain under discussion was sequenced for a study of personalized T cell therapy for brain tumors (dated by TCRdb to 2020 to 2022). Some background on the complete study: Identification of tumor-restricted peptides relied on a proteogenomic approach that merged mass spectrometry-based proteomic data with sequencing of the tumor's DNA/RNA.

This clone has at least ten counts. No antigen is known for it. Base qualities are not provided; no much larger clone lies one nucleotide away. RNA was extracted from the peptide-stimulated T cells with an RNeasy Mini Kit as input for TCR beta CDR3 sequencing. TCR Vbeta CDR3 sequencing was performed with the immunoSEQ platform at survey-level resolution. The original pipeline was this. The sequence results were analyzed and compiled using immunoSEQ ANALYZER v3.0. Entries here come from immuneACCESS through TCRdb and include only in-frame sequences with V and J called. Some clones fail to appear in such tables; in the studies checked, an unresolved V gene covers under half of the shortfall, and the cause of the remainder is unknown. Clone size and the V and J calls come from that table; the DNA yielded D and trimming. This sample is represented by 1,500 to 2,000 clones; roughly 20% of them were singletons. The ten largest clones capture just under 45% of the sample.

The V and J ends are trimmed by 6 bases and 5 bases, leaving 16 bases between them. The germline V gene supplies CDR1 SNHLY and CDR2 FYNNEI. The CDR3 spans 15 residues, from the cysteine through the phenylalanine. CDR3 DNA only is kept here, 45 bases in frame from base 1. Ficoll density gradient centrifugation was used to isolate PBMCs, and the adherent monocytes were then differentiated into dendritic cells using IL-4 and GM-CSF. Irradiated peptide-loaded DCs were co-cultured with non-adherent cells at a 1:10 ratio, with fresh peptide-loaded DCs used to restimulate the proliferating cells on day 7. IL-6, IL-7, IL-12 and IL-15 were used as culture cytokines for the first stimulation, IL-7 plus IL-2 for the second, and IL-2 alone for the third. The expanded cells used for TCR sequencing were cryopreserved before use.

The receptor's source is a human donor with medulloblastoma. Sequencing used a T cell product expanded with peptides in culture. Recombination joined TRBV2 with TRBJ2-2; TRBD2 is a weak D gene call, 5 bases matching. The CDR3 protein: CASRVLASRTGELFF. In nucleotide form, the sequence is TGTGCCAGCAGAGTGCTAGCTTCACGGACCGGGGAGCTGTTTTTT. With the rest looked up from the reference TRBV2 and TRBJ2-2 genes rather than sequenced, the full variable domain is EPEVTQTPSHQVTQMGQEVILRCVPISNHLYFYWYRQILGQKVEFLVSFYNNEISEKSEIFDDQFSVERPDGSNFTLKIRSTKLEDSAMYFCASRVLASRTGELFFGEGSRLTVL.